The 6 T cell receptor beta chains in this list originate from one sample, sequenced in a study of blood T cell repertoires in COVID-19. Clones were read by immunoSEQ multiplex PCR, and TCRdb kept only the in-frame ones, dropping some. The sample lists tens of thousands of clones, approximately 79% seen once, with 16% in the top ten. The sample was peripheral blood. These receptor sequences come from a woman aged 80 or over with active or convalescent COVID-19.

The genes are TRBV5-1 and TRBJ2-7; D gene uncertain. V lost 1 base, J lost 0 bases, and 11 bases lay in between. The CDR3 runs 15 residues. Germline V gene data show CDR1 as SGHRS and CDR2 as YFSETQ. The CDR3 nucleotides read TGCGCCAGCAGCTTGATGACGGCTAGCTCCTACGAGCAGTACTTC. This encodes CASSLMTASSYEQYF.

The rearrangement uses TRBV11-2 and TRBJ2-7; 9 bases match TRBD1. CDR3 size: 14 residues. Per germline, CDR1 SGHAT and CDR2 FQNNGV. Trimming at V came to 4 bases and at J to 8 bases, leaving 9 bases not matched to a gene. The CDR3 DNA sequence: TGTGCCAGCAGCTCCGGACAGGGGTGGGGGCAGCAGTACTTC. As protein: CASSSGQGWGQQYF.

As DNA, the CDR3 is TGTGCCAGTTGGCCAGGGGTCGCCAATCAGCCCCAGCATTTT. It yields the protein CASWPGVANQPQHF. The chain joins TRBV19 to TRBJ1-5, with a tentative D call TRBD1 (6 bases). V lost 8 bases and J lost 3, with 14 bases in between. The CDR3 is 14 residues long. Germline loops: CDR1 LNHDA, CDR2 SQIVND (reference sequence).

The V call is TRBV7-3, the J call TRBJ2-2; possibly TRBD2 for D (6 bases). Between the trimmed V and J ends, which lost 5 bases and 6 bases, there was a span of 16 bases. The germline V gene has CDR1 SGHTA and CDR2 FQGTGA. This CDR3 region has 15 residues. CDR3 region: CASSVLSGEAGELFF. In DNA, the CDR3 is TGTGCCAGCAGCGTACTCTCGGGGGAGGCCGGGGAGCTGTTTTTT.

This clone was observed a few times. The chain joins TRBV28 to TRBJ2-7; 10 nucleotides align to TRBD1. The length of the CDR3 is 17 residues. Germline V gene sequence: CDR1 MDHEN, CDR2 SYDVKM. J lost 4 bases, V lost 2 bases, and 11 bases had no gene match. CDR3 amino acids: CASSLRPPRQGAYEQYF. In DNA, the CDR3 is TGTGCCAGCAGTTTACGACCCCCTCGACAGGGGGCTTACGAGCAGTACTTC. Looking up the rest from reference TRBV28 and TRBJ2-7 gives the full variable domain: DVKVTQSSRYLVKRTGEKVFLECVQDMDHENMFWYRQDPGLGLRLIYFSYDVKMKEKGDIPEGYSVSREKKERFSLILESASTNQTSMYLCASSLRPPRQGAYEQYFGPGTRLTVT.

The rearrangement links TRBV7-2 to TRBJ1-1, with D hard to call. Germline CDR1 SGHTA, CDR2 FQGNSA. Trimming left V 1 base short and J 4 bases short, with 16 bases between. The CDR3 covers 16 residues. The CDR3 reads CASSLVGNLDGTEAFF. In DNA form, the CDR3 reads TGTGCCAGCAGCTTAGTCGGGAACCTGGACGGCACTGAAGCTTTCTTT.